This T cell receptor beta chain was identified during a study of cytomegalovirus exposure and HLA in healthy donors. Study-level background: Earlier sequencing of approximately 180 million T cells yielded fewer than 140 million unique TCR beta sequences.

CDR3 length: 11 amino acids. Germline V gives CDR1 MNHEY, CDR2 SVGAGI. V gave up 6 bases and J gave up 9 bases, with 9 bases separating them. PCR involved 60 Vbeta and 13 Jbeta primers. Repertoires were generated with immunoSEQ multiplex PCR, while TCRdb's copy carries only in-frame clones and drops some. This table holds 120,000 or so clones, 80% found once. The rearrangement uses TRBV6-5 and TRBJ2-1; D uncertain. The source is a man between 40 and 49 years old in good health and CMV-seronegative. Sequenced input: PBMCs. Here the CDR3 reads CASSRGSEQFF. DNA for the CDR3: TGTGCCAGCAGCCGAGGCAGTGAGCAGTTCTTC.